A single sample gave rise to the 2 T cell receptor beta chains below, sequenced in a study of graft-versus-host responses after intestinal transplantation (TCRdb year 2021). Their recognized antigens are unknown. The meaning of the sample's time point label: cells obtained before transplantation from donor or recipient. Library preparation employed the immunoSEQ multiplex PCR assay. TCRdb limited this immuneACCESS table to in-frame rearrangements with V and J called. A share of clones is missing; checked studies link under half to unresolved V genes, and the rest is unexplained. The sample table lists over 90,000 clones, 93% of them with a count of one. The ten largest clones capture around 1.2% of the sample. Source: unstimulated CD8+ T cells sorted from spleen or lymph node cells, taken before intestinal transplant. These receptors all come from a human donor who received an intestinal transplant.

This CDR3 reads CASGLDFSGVGYNEQFF. The CDR3 DNA is TGTGCTAGTGGTTTGGACTTTAGCGGGGTGGGGTACAATGAGCAGTTCTTC. The chain combines TRBV12-5 with TRBJ2-1; 8 bases are shared with TRBD2. This CDR3 contains 17 residues. Germline assignment: CDR1 LGHNT and CDR2 FRNRAP. Trimming at V came to 1 base and at J to 4 bases, leaving 9 bases not matched to a gene. Variable domain in full (rest from reference TRBV12-5 and TRBJ2-1): DARVTQTPRHKVTEMGQEVTMRCQPILGHNTVFWYRQTMMQGLELLAYFRNRAPLDDSGMPKDRFSAEMPDATLATLKIQPSEPRDSAVYFCASGLDFSGVGYNEQFFGPGTRLTVL.

This chain uses TRBV25-1 with TRBJ2-1, with 7 bases fitting TRBD1. The germline V gene has CDR1 MGHDK and CDR2 SYGVNS. V gave up 7 bases and J gave up 7 bases; unmatched junction bases: 10. The CDR3 covers 14 residues. DNA for the CDR3: TGTGCCAGCACCGACAGGGATTCTTTAAATGAGCAGTTCTTC. Encoded protein: CASTDRDSLNEQFF.